Sequencing of this T cell receptor beta chain was carried out in a study of T cell responses to AZD1222 COVID-19 vaccine. Overall study results and limits: None of the repertoires were sampled until the peak T cell response had passed. Spike-specific TCR breadth and depth both grew after two AZD1222 doses. Just six AZD1222 recipients were seropositive at baseline.

About this clone itself: The target antigen is unknown.

Deletions cut 0 bases from V and 4 bases from J, with 10 bases between. The CDR3 consists of 14 residues. Germline V lookup: CDR1 WNHNN, CDR2 SYGVQD (reference sequence). Libraries were prepared by immunoSEQ multiplex PCR; TCRdb keeps only in-frame clonotypes and omits some of them. The sample records under 45,000 clones, about 89% being singletons. The starting material was peripheral blood, obtained on day 0 of AZD1222 vaccination. The chain is built from TRBV10-1 and TRBJ2-7, with D unresolved. The receptor's source is an adult in good health. The CDR3 loop is CASSESAGRYEQYF. The CDR3, as DNA: TGCGCCAGCAGTGAGTCGGCAGGACGGTACGAGCAGTACTTC.